The next 11 T cell receptor beta chains were all read from a single sample in a study of T cell responses to AZD1222 COVID-19 vaccine. Sequencing was performed with immunoSEQ multiplex PCR; in TCRdb, only in-frame clones are kept and a portion is missing. This sample has around 150,000 clones, with around 94% found just once. The starting material was peripheral blood, obtained on day 0 of AZD1222 vaccination. The receptors derive from an adult in good health.

In DNA, the CDR3 is TGTGCCAGCAGCCGATTACAGGGGTCTGAAGCTTTCTTT. This gives the protein CASSRLQGSEAFF. The V call is TRBV4-2, the J call TRBJ1-1, with 7 bases fitting TRBD1. Germline V CDR1 and CDR2: LGHNA, YNFKEQ. The CDR3 spans 13 residues. The V gene end was trimmed by 4 bases and the J gene end by 6 bases; junction bases not matched to a gene: 5.

The CDR3 reads CASSIGLTSIYEQYF. The CDR3 DNA follows: TGTGCCAGTAGTATTGGATTGACTAGCATTTACGAGCAGTACTTC. The chain carries TRBV19 and TRBJ2-7; 7 bases align to TRBD2. Germline lookup yields CDR1 LNHDA and CDR2 SQIVND (reference sequence). The CDR3 is made up of 15 amino acids. Trimming took 3 bases from V and 4 from J; bases not matched to a gene: 9.

The chain combines TRBV19 with TRBJ1-5, with TRBD1 matching over 10 bases. Unmatched junction bases numbered 7, after V lost 6 bases and J lost 2 bases. The CDR3 loop spans 16 amino acids. CDR1 LNHDA and CDR2 SQIVND come from the germline V gene (reference sequence). The CDR3, as DNA: TGTGCCAGTAGCCTAGGGGACAGGGGAGGCAATCAGCCCCAGCATTTT. Protein product: CASSLGDRGGNQPQHF.

The V gene is TRBV6-5, the J gene TRBJ1-2, with D possibly TRBD1 on 5 matching bases. Trimming stripped 0 bases from V and 3 bases from J, with 5 bases between. The germline CDR1 and CDR2 sequences are MNHEY and SVGAGI. There are 13 residues in the CDR3. CDR3 DNA: TGTGCCAGCAGTTACTCCAGGGACTATGGCTACACCTTC. Translating it yields CASSYSRDYGYTF.

V is TRBV6-5 and J is TRBJ1-2; possible D gene TRBD1, 6 bases. Looked up from germline, CDR1 is MNHEY and CDR2 is SVGAGI. V lost 4 bases and J 5 bases, leaving 14 bases between the germline ends. There are 14 residues in the CDR3. The CDR3 region has the DNA TGTGCCAGCAGTTCGAAGGGGGAGGGTTATGGCTACACCTTC. This codes for CASSSKGEGYGYTF.

The gene calls are TRBV12-3 or TRBV12-4 and TRBJ1-2, with D possibly being TRBD1 (5 bases). The germline V and J ends were trimmed by 3 bases and 7 bases, with 9 bases remaining between them. The CDR3 length is 12 residues. DNA for the CDR3: TGTGCCAGCAGTTTGTGGACATCTGGCTACACCTTC. It specifies CASSLWTSGYTF.

The gene calls are TRBV2 and TRBJ2-2; TRBD2 might be the D (6 bases). CDR1 and CDR2 from the germline V gene are SNHLY and FYNNEI. CDR3 length equals 13 residues. V was trimmed by 5 bases and J by 4 bases, leaving 8 bases between them. The CDR3 sequence is CASSWTTTGELFF. CDR3 DNA sequence: TGTGCCAGCAGTTGGACTACCACCGGGGAGCTGTTTTTT.

The chain is built from TRBV3-1 (or the pseudogene TRBV3-2) and TRBJ1-3, with D unclear. This CDR3 is built from 16 residues. Germline V gene lookup returns CDR1 LGHDT and CDR2 YNNKEL (reference sequence). Trimming shortened V by 3 bases and J by 0 bases, and 12 bases separated the two germline ends. CDR3 sequence reads: CASSQILRDSGNTIYF. For the CDR3, the DNA is TGTGCCAGCAGCCAGATTCTTCGGGACTCTGGAAACACCATATATTTT.

CDR3 amino acids: CASSGGNYGYTF. The CDR3 region has the DNA TGTGCCAGCAGTGGCGGGAACTATGGCTACACCTTC. The chain combines TRBV28 with TRBJ1-2; D gene unclear. Germline-derived CDR1 and CDR2 are MDHEN and SYDVKM. This CDR3 is 12 amino acids long. V was pared by 5 bases and J by 2 bases, with 6 bases between.

The chain employs TRBV7-8 and TRBJ2-5, with 9 bases lining up with TRBD2. Trimming at V came to 6 bases and at J to 5 bases, leaving 4 bases not matched to a gene. Germline-derived CDR1 and CDR2 are SGHVS and FQNEAQ. CDR3 length: 13 residues. Written as DNA, the CDR3 is TGTGCCAGCAGAATAGCGGGAGTCGAGACCCAGTACTTC. Amino acid sequence: CASRIAGVETQYF.

This sequence joins TRBV5-4 and TRBJ2-1, with D maybe TRBD2 (6 bases). Trimming cost V 5 bases and J 2 bases, with 11 bases left between them. The CDR3 loop spans 14 amino acids. In germline, CDR1 is SGHNT, CDR2 YYREEE (reference sequence). CDR3 residues: CASSSGATYNEQFF. As DNA, the CDR3 is TGTGCCAGCAGTTCGGGAGCAACCTACAATGAGCAGTTCTTC.